This TCR beta chain stems from a study of somatic mutations in cytotoxic T cells in rheumatoid arthritis. The overall study: Peripheral blood samples of approximately 30 ml EDTA were taken from patients directly after diagnosis and before treatment.

After CD4+ and CD8+ cells were isolated by positive magnetic bead selection, their purity was checked by flow cytometry. Only in-frame clones appear in the TCRdb table, and some are missing; sequencing was by immunoSEQ multiplex PCR. The profile shows 13,000 or so clones, 70% to 85% of them singletons. The CDR3 sequence is 16 residues long. The sequencing sample was made of CD8+ T cells sorted from blood. This chain connects TRBV21-1 to TRBJ1-2. TRBV21-1 is a known pseudogene. This sequence originates from an adult with rheumatoid arthritis. CDR3: CASSSIGGATNYGYTF. The DNA for the CDR3 is TGTGCCAGCAGCTCTATAGGGGGGGCGACTAACTATGGCTACACCTTC.